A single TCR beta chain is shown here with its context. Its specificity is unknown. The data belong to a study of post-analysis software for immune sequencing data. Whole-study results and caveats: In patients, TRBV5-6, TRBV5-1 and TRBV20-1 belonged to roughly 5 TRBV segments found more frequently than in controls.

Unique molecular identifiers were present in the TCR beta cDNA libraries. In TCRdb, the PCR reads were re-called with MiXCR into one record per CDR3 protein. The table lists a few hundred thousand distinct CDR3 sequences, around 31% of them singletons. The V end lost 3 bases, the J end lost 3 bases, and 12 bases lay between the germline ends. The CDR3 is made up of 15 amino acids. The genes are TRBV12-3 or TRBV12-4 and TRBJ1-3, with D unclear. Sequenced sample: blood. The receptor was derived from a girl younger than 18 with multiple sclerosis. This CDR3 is CASSFLPVFGNTIYF. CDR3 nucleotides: TGTGCCAGCAGTTTCCTCCCAGTTTTTGGAAACACCATATATTTT.